These 4 T cell receptor beta chains share one sample of origin, sequenced in a study of T cell responses to AZD1222 COVID-19 vaccine. TCRdb's copy holds only in-frame clones and misses some; the assay was immunoSEQ multiplex PCR. The sample has about 90,000 clones; about 91% are singletons. The sample here was peripheral blood, taken 28 days after the second AZD1222 dose. The receptors shown here come from an adult who received the AZD1222 COVID-19 vaccine.

This sequence joins TRBV23-1 and TRBJ1-1; D might be TRBD1 (6 bases). TRBV23-1 is marked as an open reading frame, function uncertain. The V and J ends lost 4 bases and 2 bases respectively, with 23 bases between them. CDR3 length equals 18 residues. CDR3 in amino acids: CASSPSGQGRQENTEAFF. The CDR3 DNA reads as TGCGCCAGCAGTCCCTCGGGGCAGGGGCGCCAAGAAAACACTGAAGCTTTCTTT.

J is TRBJ2-7 and V is TRBV5-6; 8 bases line up with TRBD1. This CDR3 contains 15 residues. With 2 bases clipped from V and 4 bases from J, the junction kept 8 bases outside the gene matches. Germline CDR1 SGHDT, CDR2 YYEEEE. CDR3 bases: TGTGCCAGCAGCTTAGGACAGGGAGCTCCGTACGAGCAGTACTTC. Its protein product is CASSLGQGAPYEQYF.

This sequence joins TRBV21-1 and TRBJ2-4; TRBD2, the table's D call, was not compared with the DNA. TRBV21-1 is described as a pseudogene. This CDR3 is 23 amino acids long. This chain's CDR3 is CASSKQWLITGTSGDLAKNIQYF. The CDR3 bases are TGTGCCAGCAGCAAACAATGGTTGATCACCGGGACTAGCGGGGACCTAGCCAAAAACATTCAGTACTTC.

The chain links TRBV6-4 to TRBJ1-1; perhaps TRBD1 as D (6 bases). The CDR3 length is 14 residues. V dropped 5 bases and J dropped 1 base, with 11 bases sitting between them. Germline V gives CDR1 MRHNA, CDR2 SNTAGT. CDR3 region: CASSIEQGNTEAFF. The CDR3 DNA follows: TGTGCCAGCAGTATCGAACAGGGGAACACTGAAGCTTTCTTT.